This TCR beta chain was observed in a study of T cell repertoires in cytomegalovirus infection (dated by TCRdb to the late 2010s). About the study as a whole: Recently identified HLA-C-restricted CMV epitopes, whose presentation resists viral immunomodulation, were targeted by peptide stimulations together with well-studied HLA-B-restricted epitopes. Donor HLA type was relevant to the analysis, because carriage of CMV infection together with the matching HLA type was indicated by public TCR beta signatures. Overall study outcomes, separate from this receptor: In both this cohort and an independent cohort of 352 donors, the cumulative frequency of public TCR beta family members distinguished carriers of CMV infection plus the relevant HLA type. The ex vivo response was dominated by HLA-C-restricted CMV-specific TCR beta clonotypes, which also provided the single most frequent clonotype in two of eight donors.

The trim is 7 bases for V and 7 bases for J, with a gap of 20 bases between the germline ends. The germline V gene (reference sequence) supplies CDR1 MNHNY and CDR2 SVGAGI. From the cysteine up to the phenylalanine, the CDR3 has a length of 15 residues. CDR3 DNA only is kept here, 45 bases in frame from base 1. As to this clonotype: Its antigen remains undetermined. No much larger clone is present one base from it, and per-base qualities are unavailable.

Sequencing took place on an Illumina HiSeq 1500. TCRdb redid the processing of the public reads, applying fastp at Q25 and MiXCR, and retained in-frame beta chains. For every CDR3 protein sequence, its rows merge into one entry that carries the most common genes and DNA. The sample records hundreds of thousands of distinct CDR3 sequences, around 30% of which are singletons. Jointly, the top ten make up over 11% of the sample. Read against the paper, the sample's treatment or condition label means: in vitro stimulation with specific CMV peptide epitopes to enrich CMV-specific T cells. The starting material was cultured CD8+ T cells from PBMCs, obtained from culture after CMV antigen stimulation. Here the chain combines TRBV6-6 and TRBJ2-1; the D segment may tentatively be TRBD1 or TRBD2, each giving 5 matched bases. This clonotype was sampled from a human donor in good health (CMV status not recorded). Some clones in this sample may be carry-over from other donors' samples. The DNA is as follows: TGTGCCAGCACCCTCTCCGGGGCCCTTTGGAATGAGCAGTTCTTC. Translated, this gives CASTLSGALWNEQFF.